This TCR beta chain was sequenced for a study of T cell responses to AZD1222 COVID-19 vaccine. The method was immunoSEQ multiplex PCR; TCRdb's version includes in-frame clones alone and lacks a portion of them. Found here are around 140,000 clones, 92% of them singletons; the top ten hold roughly 4%. As for this clone: Its matching antigen is unknown.

Study-level findings and limits: Among vaccine-associated CD4 TCRs, coverage spanned spike, with dominance at 160-218 and 743-854. Only a handful of AZD1222 recipients, more than five in all, had baseline seropositivity.

Germline V CDR1 and CDR2: SGHRS, YFSETQ. With 5 bases removed from V and 8 bases from J, the gap between germline ends came to 17 bases. This CDR3 is 14 amino acids long. The specimen was peripheral blood, collected on day 0 of AZD1222 vaccination. V usage is TRBV5-1 and J usage is TRBJ1-5, with D maybe TRBD1 (6 bases). The sequence was obtained from an adult in good health. The CDR3 spells CASRPGGQKEPQHF. The CDR3 region has the DNA TGCGCCAGCAGACCCGGGGGGCAGAAGGAGCCCCAGCATTTT.